This T cell receptor beta chain appears in the sequencing data of a study of Ad26.COV2.S vaccination and SARS-CoV-2 variants. Study-wide background: The authors gave Ad26.COV2.S intramuscularly, either once or twice 56 days apart.

Described treatment: some 20 received Ad26.COV2.S at low or high dose, single or two shots; about 5 received placebo; per-sample allocation not given. It was on day 63 after the first vaccine or placebo injection that samples were taken. Its platform was an Ad26 vector, and its expressed antigen was Wuhan-strain SARS-CoV-2 spike. Profiling relied on immunoSEQ multiplex PCR, and the TCRdb table lists in-frame clones only, not all of them. The table includes about 440,000 clones, less than 95% detected once. The length of the CDR3 is 15 residues. Germline CDR1 reads SQVTM; CDR2 reads ANQGSEA. J lost 4 bases, V lost 3 bases, and 5 bases had no gene match.

The sequence came from a person aged 18 to 65 who received the Ad26.COV2.S COVID-19 vaccine or a placebo. Sample: peripheral blood, taken in a trial of Ad26.COV2.S vaccine versus placebo. The genes are TRBV29-1 and TRBJ2-3, with 12 bases identical to TRBD1. The CDR3, as DNA: TGCAGCGTTGAGATGGGACAGGGGGCGTCAGATACGCAGTATTTT. Translation: CSVEMGQGASDTQYF.